This TCR beta chain was recovered during a study of T cells in localized non-small cell lung cancer. Regarding the study as a whole: The appearance of a median approximately 60 of the top 100 tumor clones was seen in adjacent lung. The greatest T cell clonality was found in uninvolved adjacent lung (higher than in tumor). Heterogeneity within the tumor remains possible, as just one region underwent sequencing. Higher blood T cell density tracked longer overall survival.

To note about this clone: Its target is unknown.

Trimming shortened V by 4 bases and J by 4 bases, and 4 bases separated the two germline ends. The CDR3 contains 11 residues. Germline values: CDR1 SGHNT, CDR2 YYREEE (reference sequence). The table came from immunoSEQ multiplex PCR; TCRdb's copy has only in-frame clones and leaves some out. Of tens of thousands of clones in the sample, approximately 87% were seen once. This clonotype was obtained from a man between 40 and 70 years old with stage II lung adenocarcinoma. Specimen: PBMCs, collected before any cancer treatment. J is TRBJ2-3 and V is TRBV5-4; D unclear. Here the CDR3 DNA reads TGTGCCAGCAGCGCCTCAGATACGCAGTATTTT. Protein: CASSASDTQYF.